The 15 T cell receptor beta chains given below trace back to one sample, sequenced in a study of OX40 agonist ivuxolimab in advanced cancers. TCRdb's copy holds only in-frame clones and misses some; the assay was immunoSEQ multiplex PCR. The sample shows over 30,000 clones, around 90% of them seen only once. The sequences come from CD4+ or CD8+ T cells sorted from blood, collected in a trial of the OX40 agonist ivuxolimab. Every receptor here comes from an adult with an advanced solid tumor such as melanoma, head and neck, liver or kidney cancer.

The rearrangement uses TRBV2 and TRBJ2-7, with D perhaps matching TRBD2 (6 bases). Germline-derived CDR1 and CDR2 are SNHLY and FYNNEI. This CDR3 has 16 amino acids. Between the trimmed V and J ends, which lost 8 bases and 7 bases, there was a span of 27 bases. The CDR3 here is CASPSRNGSGGGEQYF. The CDR3 DNA is TGTGCCAGCCCGTCCCGAAACGGGTCAGGTGGGGGGGAGCAGTACTTC.

The CDR3 loop is CASSELGGRGSYEQYF. In DNA, the CDR3 is TGTGCCAGCAGTGAGTTAGGGGGGAGAGGATCCTACGAGCAGTACTTC. This rearrangement joins TRBV6-1 to TRBJ2-7; D could derive from TRBD1 or TRBD2 (6 bases each). Trimming removed 3 bases from V and 1 base from J, with 16 bases in between. Germline V gives CDR1 MNHNS, CDR2 SASEGT. The CDR3 spans 16 residues.

The rearrangement joins TRBV10-3 to TRBJ1-5, with a weak D call TRBD1 (5 bases). This CDR3 contains 14 residues. Germline loops: CDR1 ENHRY, CDR2 SYGVKD. Trimming took 6 bases from V and 8 from J, leaving 17 bases between them. CDR3 nucleotide sequence: TGTGCCATCAGCCCGGGGGAGGGGCGGGAGCCCCAGCATTTT. Its protein is CAISPGEGREPQHF.

The chain combines TRBV29-1 with TRBJ2-1; weak D call: TRBD1 (5 bases). The length of the CDR3 is 12 residues. Trimming shortened V by 5 bases and J by 7 bases, and 12 bases separated the two germline ends. Looked up from germline, CDR1 is SQVTM and CDR2 is ANQGSEA. The CDR3 reads CSVRQGFNEQFF. DNA of the CDR3: TGCAGCGTTCGCCAGGGTTTTAATGAGCAGTTCTTC.

The rearrangement joins TRBV28 to TRBJ2-5; no firm D call. CDR3 length equals 16 residues. The V and J ends lost 2 bases and 1 base respectively, with 14 bases between them. The germline V gene encodes CDR1 MDHEN and CDR2 SYDVKM. The CDR3 reads CASSLDFGRVQETQYF. The CDR3 DNA reads TGTGCCAGCAGTTTAGACTTCGGACGAGTCCAAGAGACCCAGTACTTC.

The chain combines TRBV11-2 with TRBJ2-7; D is possibly TRBD2 (6 bases). V lost 1 base, J lost 5 bases, and 9 bases lay in between. This CDR3 contains 13 residues. CDR1 and CDR2 from the germline V gene are SGHAT and FQNNGV. As DNA, the CDR3 is TGTGCCAGCAGCTTAGGGTGGGGGGACGAGCAGTACTTC. This sequence encodes CASSLGWGDEQYF.

This chain links TRBV19 with TRBJ2-3, with 11 nucleotides matching TRBD2. Germline V gives CDR1 LNHDA, CDR2 SQIVND (reference sequence). This CDR3 region has 17 residues. V was pared by 3 bases and J by 3 bases, with 8 bases of the junction left unmatched. CDR3 protein: CASSISTSGRGTDTQYF. For the CDR3, the DNA is TGTGCCAGTAGTATCTCAACTAGCGGGAGAGGTACAGATACGCAGTATTTT. The complete variable domain, with remaining parts taken from reference TRBV19 and TRBJ2-3, reads DGGITQSPKYLFRKEGQNVTLSCEQNLNHDAMYWYRQDPGQGLRLIYYSQIVNDFQKGDIAEGYSVSREKKESFPLTVTSAQKNPTAFYLCASSISTSGRGTDTQYFGPGTRLTVL.

The genes are TRBV7-9 and TRBJ2-7, with 8 bases matching TRBD2. After removal of 3 bases from V and 0 bases from J, the junction contained 1 base not matched to a gene. CDR3 size: 14 residues. Germline V gives CDR1 SEHNR, CDR2 FQNEAQ (reference sequence). The CDR3 DNA follows: TGTGCCAGCAGCTTTACTAGCGGCTCCTACGAGCAGTACTTC. Its protein product is CASSFTSGSYEQYF.

This rearrangement joins TRBV29-1 to TRBJ2-7; D call uncertain. This CDR3 contains 14 residues. CDR1 SQVTM and CDR2 ANQGSEA come from the germline V gene. V was clipped by 3 bases and J by 0 bases, with 12 bases between them. CDR3 bases: TGCAGCGTTGATGGTGGCCCGAGCTCCTACGAGCAGTACTTC. This sequence encodes CSVDGGPSSYEQYF.

This sequence joins TRBV29-1 and TRBJ2-1; D possibly corresponds to TRBD2 (6 bases). The CDR3 totals 12 residues. Germline V gene sequence: CDR1 SQVTM, CDR2 ANQGSEA. V lost 3 bases to trimming and J lost 4 bases, with 7 bases between them. The CDR3 DNA follows: TGCAGCGTTGATGGGGGGTACAATGAGCAGTTCTTC. Translating gives CSVDGGYNEQFF.

The chain has TRBV19 and TRBJ2-7, with 7 bases aligning to TRBD2. This CDR3 spans 15 amino acids. V trimming: 3 bases; J trimming: 2 bases; junction bases outside the gene matches: 7. Germline CDR1 is LNHDA and CDR2 is SQIVND (reference sequence). The CDR3 protein is CASSITASGTYEQYF. The CDR3 DNA is TGTGCCAGTAGTATTACGGCTAGCGGAACCTACGAGCAGTACTTC.

The V call is TRBV27, the J call TRBJ2-5; the D call may be TRBD1 or TRBD2 (5 bases each). The germline CDR1 and CDR2 sequences are MNHEY and SMNVEV (reference sequence). Between the trimmed V and J ends, which lost 4 bases and 4 bases, there was a span of 22 bases. This CDR3 comprises 17 residues. CDR3: CASSSLPGHLAGETQYF. The CDR3 nucleotides read TGTGCCAGCAGTTCCCTCCCCGGACACCTAGCAGGAGAGACCCAGTACTTC.

The V call is TRBV4-1, the J call TRBJ2-7; D is unclear. Germline CDR1 reads MGHRA; CDR2 reads YSYEKL. V lost 0 bases, J lost 3 bases, and 12 bases lay in between. The CDR3 is 15 amino acids. The DNA for the CDR3 is TGCGCCAGCAGCCAAGATAAAGGGTTGGGCTACGAGCAGTACTTC. This translates into CASSQDKGLGYEQYF.

This clone was detected only once. This chain links TRBV7-8 with TRBJ2-3, with a possible D match to TRBD2 (6 bases). The CDR3 covers 15 residues. Trimming left V 5 bases short and J 6 bases short, with 18 bases between. Germline V gene sequence: CDR1 SGHVS, CDR2 FQNEAQ. The CDR3 loop reads CASSVEGWSGDTQYF. In DNA, the CDR3 is TGTGCCAGCAGCGTGGAGGGGTGGTCGGGTGATACGCAGTATTTT. The full variable domain, with the rest looked up from reference TRBV7-8 and TRBJ2-3, is GAGVSQSPRYKVAKRGQDVALRCDPISGHVSLFWYQQALGQGPEFLTYFQNEAQLDKSGLPSDRFFAERPEGSVSTLKIQRTQQEDSAVYLCASSVEGWSGDTQYFGPGTRLTVL.

The chain has TRBV7-6 and TRBJ2-7; D is perhaps TRBD1 or TRBD2 (5 bases each). Trimming pared 5 bases from V and 2 bases from J, leaving 13 bases between. There are 14 residues in the CDR3. Germline CDR1 and CDR2: SGHVS and FNYEAQ. The CDR3 bases are TGTGCCAGCAGCGAGAGGACGGGACCCTACGAGCAGTACTTC. Protein sequence: CASSERTGPYEQYF.